The 3 T cell receptor beta chains below were found in one sample sequenced in a study of spatial heterogeneity in lung cancer. From the 5' RACE reads, TCRdb called clonotypes with MiXCR, one entry per CDR3 protein. Of 13,000 to 15,000 distinct CDR3 sequences in the sample, 10% were seen once. Specified time point: sample taken at primary tumor resection. Unsorted samples of tumor, nontumor lung or frozen PBMC had their whole RNA sequenced. The sequenced sample was PBMCs, obtained at surgery. These receptors were obtained from a male donor with early-stage non-small cell lung cancer.

This clonotype was seen a handful of times. This chain connects TRBV19 to TRBJ1-5, with 7 bases identical to TRBD1. CDR3 size: 16 residues. CDR1 LNHDA and CDR2 SQIVND come from the germline V gene (reference sequence). The V and J ends lost 4 bases and 7 bases, in that order; junction bases with no gene match: 13. The CDR3, as DNA: TGTGCCAGTAGTACCATCTGGGAGACAGGGAACCAGCCCCAGCATTTT. Its translation is CASSTIWETGNQPQHF.

This clonotype is medium-sized in the sample. The V gene is TRBV4-2, the J gene TRBJ2-7; D is possibly TRBD2 (5 bases). V was cut by 0 bases and J by 3 bases, with 18 bases left in between. Germline-derived CDR1 and CDR2 are LGHNA and YNFKEQ. CDR3 length equals 17 residues. This CDR3 reads CASSQEGAEAYLYEQYF. The CDR3 DNA is TGTGCCAGCAGCCAAGAGGGAGCGGAGGCTTACCTCTACGAGCAGTACTTC.

This clonotype was counted ten times or more. The chain has TRBV6-5 and TRBJ2-7; 10 positions agree with TRBD1. Per the germline V gene, CDR1 is MNHEY and CDR2 is SVGAGI. The J segment lost 4 bases and the V segment lost 2 bases, leaving 8 bases of the junction unmatched. This CDR3 region has 16 residues. For the CDR3, the DNA is TGTGCCAGCAGTTACCGAGGGACAGGGGAAATTTACGAGCAGTACTTC. Translating it yields CASSYRGTGEIYEQYF.